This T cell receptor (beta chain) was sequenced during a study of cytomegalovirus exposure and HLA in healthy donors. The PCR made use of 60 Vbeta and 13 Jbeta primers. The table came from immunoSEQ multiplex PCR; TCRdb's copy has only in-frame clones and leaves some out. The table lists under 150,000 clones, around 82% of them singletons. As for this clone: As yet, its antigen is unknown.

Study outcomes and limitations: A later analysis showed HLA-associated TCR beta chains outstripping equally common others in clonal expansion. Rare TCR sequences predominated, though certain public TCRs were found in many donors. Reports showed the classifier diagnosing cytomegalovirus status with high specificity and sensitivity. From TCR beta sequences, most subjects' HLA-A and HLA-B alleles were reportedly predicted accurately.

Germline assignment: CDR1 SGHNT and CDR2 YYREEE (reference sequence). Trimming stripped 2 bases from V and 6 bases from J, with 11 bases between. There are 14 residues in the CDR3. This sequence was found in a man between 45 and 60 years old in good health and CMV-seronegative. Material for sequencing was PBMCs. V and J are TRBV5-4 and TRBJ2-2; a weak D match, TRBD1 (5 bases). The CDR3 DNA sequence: TGTGCCAGCAGCTTCAGGGATTTTGCCGGGGAGCTGTTTTTT. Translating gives CASSFRDFAGELFF.